The T cell receptor beta chain described here comes from a study of control samples from healthy donors and cancer patients. The CDR3 extends over 11 amino acids. V lost 5 bases, J lost 10 bases, and 10 bases lay in between. Produced via immunoSEQ multiplex PCR; TCRdb's table is partial and in-frame only. The sample shows fewer than 200,000 clones, nearly 90% of them seen only once. This clone appeared a single time. This receptor was identified in a woman aged 50 to 60 in good health. Sample: blood. This chain joins TRBV12-3 or TRBV12-4 and TRBJ2-3, with D possibly being TRBD2 (6 bases). The DNA for the CDR3 is TGTGCCAGCAGTGTCCCGGGGGCGCAGTATTTT. As protein: CASSVPGAQYF.